The clone carrying this T cell receptor (beta chain) was detected many times. Unique molecular identifiers were used to barcode this TCRbeta library. MiXCR was run by TCRdb on the PCR reads, yielding one entry per CDR3 protein. In the table there are about 370,000 distinct CDR3 sequences, about 20% of which are singletons. These data belong to a study of T-cell reconstitution after alpha-beta-depleted transplantation in children. The germline gives CDR1 MNHEY, CDR2 SVGAGI. V shed 5 bases and J shed 4 bases, with 17 bases lying between them. The CDR3 is 16 amino acids. Sequenced material: PBMCs from the stem cell graft donor, taken from the stem cell graft. The chain couples TRBV6-5 to TRBJ2-2; possible D gene TRBD1, 6 bases. The sequence derives from a human donor who donated a stem cell graft to a child with acute myeloid leukemia. Written as DNA, the CDR3 is TGTGCCAGCAGTAGCCCGGACAGCTACCTCACCGGGGAGCTGTTTTTT. Its protein is CASSSPDSYLTGELFF.